Listed below are T cell receptor beta chains from one sample, sequenced in a study of blood T cells in healthy people across ages. In TCRdb, the 5' RACE reads were re-called with MiXCR into one record per CDR3 protein. The sample consists of 1.2 million to 1.5 million distinct CDR3 sequences, around 39% of them appearing once. Sequencing used blood. These TCRs come from a woman younger than 35 in good health. CDR3s include the opening cysteine and the closing phenylalanine or tryptophan. Fields, in order: D gene, J gene, V gene, clone size, CDR3 protein, CDR3 DNA. The D gene is left open where the match is weak. Only part of the rows carry a size: once, few, many, or a class if the clone is expanded.

d_gene: -
j_gene: TRBJ1-6
v_gene: TRBV12-3/TRBV12-4
abundance: few
CDR3aa: CASTRSLPVSYNSPLHF
CDR3nt: TGTGCCAGCACCCGCTCCCTACCTGTCTCCTATAATTCACCCCTCCACTTT

d_gene: TRBD1
j_gene: TRBJ1-2
v_gene: TRBV4-1
abundance: -
CDR3aa: CASSQGETGEGYTF
CDR3nt: TGCGCCAGCAGCCAAGGGGAGACAGGGGAGGGCTACACCTTC

d_gene: TRBD2
j_gene: TRBJ2-5
v_gene: TRBV29-1
abundance: -
CDR3aa: CSADGSGGPQETQYF
CDR3nt: TGCAGCGCTGATGGGAGCGGGGGGCCTCAAGAGACCCAGTACTTC

d_gene: -
j_gene: TRBJ2-1
v_gene: TRBV11-2
abundance: -
CDR3aa: CASSLEELLGGEQFF
CDR3nt: TGTGCCAGCAGCTTAGAAGAGTTACTAGGAGGGGAGCAGTTCTTC

d_gene: -
j_gene: TRBJ1-2
v_gene: TRBV27
abundance: once
CDR3aa: CASSLSAGGEQGYTF
CDR3nt: TGTGCCAGCAGTTTATCGGCTGGCGGCGAGCAAGGCTACACCTTC

d_gene: TRBD2
j_gene: TRBJ2-5
v_gene: TRBV30
abundance: -
CDR3aa: CAWNRAGGRQTQYF
CDR3nt: TGTGCCTGGAACAGAGCGGGGGGGCGTCAGACCCAGTACTTC

d_gene: -
j_gene: TRBJ2-7
v_gene: TRBV5-1
abundance: many
CDR3aa: CASSLRGDYEQYF
CDR3nt: TGTGCCAGCAGCTTAAGAGGGGACTACGAGCAGTACTTC

d_gene: -
j_gene: TRBJ2-1
v_gene: TRBV28
abundance: -
CDR3aa: CASRRTRNNEQFF
CDR3nt: TGTGCCAGCAGGCGAACAAGGAACAATGAGCAGTTCTTC

d_gene: TRBD1
j_gene: TRBJ1-2
v_gene: TRBV28
abundance: few
CDR3aa: CASRNTGGARGYTF
CDR3nt: TGTGCCAGCAGGAATACAGGGGGCGCACGTGGCTACACCTTC

d_gene: -
j_gene: TRBJ2-7
v_gene: TRBV7-9
abundance: few
CDR3aa: CASSLDRQIYEQYF
CDR3nt: TGTGCCAGCAGCTTAGATAGACAGATCTACGAGCAGTACTTC

d_gene: -
j_gene: TRBJ2-2
v_gene: TRBV4-1
abundance: -
CDR3aa: CASSRGQITNTGVLFF
CDR3nt: TGCGCCAGCAGCCGTGGACAGATAACGAACACCGGGGTGCTGTTTTTT

d_gene: TRBD2
j_gene: TRBJ2-7
v_gene: TRBV9
abundance: -
CDR3aa: CASSVGLAGGLGEQYF
CDR3nt: TGTGCCAGCAGCGTAGGACTAGCGGGGGGGCTTGGCGAGCAGTACTTC

d_gene: TRBD2
j_gene: TRBJ2-5
v_gene: TRBV12-3/TRBV12-4
abundance: few
CDR3aa: CASSYKAGEAQYF
CDR3nt: TGTGCCAGCAGTTACAAAGCGGGAGAGGCCCAGTACTTC

d_gene: TRBD1
j_gene: TRBJ2-1
v_gene: TRBV2
abundance: once
CDR3aa: CASSEAGDSNNEQFF
CDR3nt: TGTGCCAGCAGTGAAGCGGGGGACAGCAACAATGAGCAGTTCTTC

d_gene: -
j_gene: TRBJ2-3
v_gene: TRBV6-5
abundance: -
CDR3aa: CASGAPGGTDTQYF
CDR3nt: TGTGCCAGCGGAGCCCCCGGGGGCACAGATACGCAGTATTTT

d_gene: TRBD2
j_gene: TRBJ2-1
v_gene: TRBV10-2
abundance: few
CDR3aa: CASSGTSGGRWSDEQFF
CDR3nt: TGCGCCAGCAGCGGGACTAGCGGGGGCCGCTGGTCGGATGAGCAGTTCTTC